What follows describes a single T cell receptor (beta chain). The table lists this clonotype with many counts. Its antigen has not been determined. The record has no base qualities; no much larger clone is one base away. The treatment or condition label for this specimen denotes: in vitro stimulation with specific CMV peptide epitopes to enrich CMV-specific T cells. The data were taken from a study of T cell repertoires in cytomegalovirus infection (dated by TCRdb to about 2019). Describing the broader study: Alongside well-studied HLA-B-restricted epitopes, the peptide stimulations were aimed at recently identified HLA-C-restricted CMV epitopes, whose presentation resists viral immunomodulation. Because public TCR beta signatures pointed to carriage of CMV infection together with the matching HLA type, the HLA type of each donor mattered for the analysis.

On the study overall, not on this receptor specifically: In the ex vivo response, HLA-C-restricted CMV-specific TCR beta clonotypes were dominant, and in two of eight donors the single most frequent clonotype came from this HLA-C-restricted group. In both this cohort and an independent cohort of several hundred donors, the cumulative frequency of public TCR beta family members distinguished carriers of CMV infection plus the relevant HLA type.

Trimmed from V: 3 bases; trimmed from J: 6 bases; junction bases lacking a gene match: 8. Measured from the cysteine to the phenylalanine, the CDR3 is 15 residues long. Kept here is only the CDR3 DNA, which spans 45 bases and is read in frame from base 1. Sequencer: Illumina HiSeq 1500. TCRdb trimmed the raw reads at Q25, called clones with MiXCR and kept productive beta chains. Each record represents a unique CDR3 protein, reported with the most common genes and DNA among its rows. The sample has 900,000 to 950,000 distinct CDR3 sequences on record, roughly 30% of them singletons. 13% of the sample is taken by the ten largest.

Specimen: cultured CD8+ T cells from PBMCs, collected from culture after CMV antigen stimulation. The rearrangement joined TRBV12-3 or TRBV12-4 to TRBJ2-7; TRBD2 lines up with 10 middle nucleotides. The receptor comes from a human donor in good health (CMV status not recorded). Some clones in this sample may be carry-over from other donors' samples. The CDR3 region reads CASSLGTSVSGEQYF. The nucleotide sequence reads as follows: TGTGCCAGCAGTTTGGGGACTAGCGTATCGGGCGAGCAGTACTTC.